The rows below give T cell receptor beta chains drawn from one sample of a study of blood T cell repertoires in COVID-19. Assay: immunoSEQ multiplex PCR; the TCRdb copy retains only in-frame clones and omits some. Found here are 80,000 to 95,000 clones, around 90% of them singletons; the top ten hold approximately 7.4%. The specimen was peripheral blood. The receptor source for this set is a man between 65 and 85 years old with acute or convalescent COVID-19. The CDR3 runs from the conserved cysteine through the conserved F or W. Fields, in order: V gene, D gene, clone size, J gene, CDR3 protein, CDR3 DNA. D genes are given only for firm matches. A clone size is listed for some rows: how often the clone was seen (once, few, many), or a class if it is expanded.

TRBV19	TRBD2	-	TRBJ2-1	CATRAGTSGYNEQFF	TGTGCCACAAGAGCCGGGACTAGCGGATACAATGAGCAGTTCTTC
TRBV19	-	-	TRBJ2-1	CASSSGGGANNEQFF	TGTGCCAGTAGTTCCGGCGGTGGGGCCAACAATGAGCAGTTCTTC
TRBV19	-	once	TRBJ1-1	CASTPWGRNTEAFF	TGTGCCAGTACCCCGTGGGGCAGAAACACTGAAGCTTTCTTT
TRBV11-3	TRBD2	-	TRBJ2-1	CASSLGTSGLNEQFF	TGTGCCAGCAGCCTGGGGACTAGCGGTCTCAATGAGCAGTTCTTC
TRBV10-2	-	-	TRBJ1-4	CASSAREEKLFF	TGCGCCAGCAGTGCCCGGGAAGAAAAACTGTTTTTT
TRBV27	TRBD2	-	TRBJ2-1	CASSGGRLAGPYNEQFF	TGTGCCAGCAGTGGGGGGAGACTAGCGGGACCCTACAATGAGCAGTTCTTC
TRBV3-1/TRBV3-2	TRBD1	few	TRBJ1-3	CASSPQGASGNTIYF	TGTGCCAGCAGCCCCCAGGGGGCGAGCGGAAACACCATATATTTT
TRBV5-4	TRBD1	-	TRBJ2-7	CASSTWGQGTYSYEQYF	TGTGCCAGCAGCACGTGGGGACAGGGTACTTACTCCTACGAGCAGTACTTC
TRBV19	TRBD1	-	TRBJ2-1	CASSTDRGSLLFF	TGTGCCAGTAGTACTGACAGGGGGAGTTTACTGTTCTTC
TRBV7-9	-	-	TRBJ1-3	CASSLLRLGSGNTIYF	TGTGCCAGCAGCCTACTCCGACTAGGGTCGGGAAACACCATATATTTT
TRBV28	-	-	TRBJ2-6	CASSSGFSGANVLTF	TGTGCCAGCAGTTCAGGGTTCTCTGGGGCCAACGTCCTGACTTTC
TRBV19	-	-	TRBJ1-1	CASSIRTPMNTEAFF	TGTGCCAGTAGTATAAGGACACCTATGAACACTGAAGCTTTCTTT
TRBV2	TRBD1	few	TRBJ2-7	CASTTGTGGSYEQYF	TGTGCCAGCACTACGGGGACAGGGGGGTCCTACGAGCAGTACTTC
TRBV24-1	TRBD1	-	TRBJ1-2	CATSGDSYGYTF	TGTGCCACCAGTGGGGACAGCTATGGCTACACCTTC
TRBV18	TRBD1	once	TRBJ2-2	CASSRTGTGENTGELFF	TGTGCCAGCTCACGAACCGGGACAGGGGAAAACACCGGGGAGCTGTTTTTT
TRBV28	-	-	TRBJ2-7	CASSSGTSIPLEQYF	TGTGCCAGCAGTTCAGGGACATCCATTCCTCTCGAGCAGTACTTC
TRBV19	TRBD1	-	TRBJ2-7	CASSIRPLMTGAFSYEQYF	TGTGCCAGTAGTATCAGGCCCCTAATGACAGGGGCTTTCTCCTACGAGCAGTACTTC
TRBV5-4	TRBD1	-	TRBJ2-5	CASRRTGALETQYF	TGTGCCAGCAGACGGACAGGGGCCTTGGAGACCCAGTACTTC
TRBV7-3	TRBD2	once	TRBJ2-5	CASSLWLAGAKETQYF	TGTGCCAGCAGCTTATGGCTAGCGGGGGCGAAAGAGACCCAGTACTTC
TRBV6-2/TRBV6-3	-	-	TRBJ1-3	CASSRRGSSGNTIYF	TGTGCCAGCAGTCGGCGGGGGAGCTCTGGAAACACCATATATTTT
TRBV2	TRBD1	-	TRBJ2-7	CASSEPQGQGTGTRPYEQYF	TGTGCCAGCAGTGAACCCCAGGGACAGGGGACCGGGACTAGACCCTACGAGCAGTACTTC
TRBV30	TRBD1	-	TRBJ2-5	CAWSWDNSGQRETQYF	TGTGCCTGGAGTTGGGATAACTCGGGACAGCGAGAGACCCAGTACTTC
TRBV3-1/TRBV3-2	-	few	TRBJ1-5	CASSPINSNQPQHF	TGTGCCAGCAGCCCTATCAATAGCAATCAGCCCCAGCATTTT
TRBV10-1	-	-	TRBJ1-2	CASSESGGYGYTF	TGCGCCAGCAGTGAGTCCGGGGGCTATGGCTACACCTTC
TRBV24-1	TRBD2	once	TRBJ2-7	CATSDGGTSGSYEQYF	TGTGCCACCAGTGATGGGGGGACTAGTGGGTCCTACGAGCAGTACTTC
TRBV9	-	-	TRBJ2-7	CASSVVLPGNSYEQYF	TGTGCCAGCAGCGTAGTTCTTCCAGGGAACTCCTACGAGCAGTACTTC